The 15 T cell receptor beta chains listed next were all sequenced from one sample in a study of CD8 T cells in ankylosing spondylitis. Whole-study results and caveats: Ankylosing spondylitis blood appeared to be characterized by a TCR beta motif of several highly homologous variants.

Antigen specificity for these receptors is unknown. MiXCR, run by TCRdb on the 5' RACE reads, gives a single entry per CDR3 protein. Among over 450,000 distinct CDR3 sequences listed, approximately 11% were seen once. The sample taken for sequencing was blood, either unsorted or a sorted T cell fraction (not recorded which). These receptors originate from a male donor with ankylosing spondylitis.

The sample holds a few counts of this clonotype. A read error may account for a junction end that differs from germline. The CDR3, as DNA: TGTGCCAGCAACCAACACGGGGCGGACAATGAGCAGTTCTTC. The encoded protein is CASNQHGADNEQFF. The genes are TRBV3-1 and TRBJ2-1; TRBD1 or TRBD2 may be the D gene (5 bases each). The CDR3 spans 14 residues. Germline CDR1 LGHDT, CDR2 YNNKEL (reference sequence).

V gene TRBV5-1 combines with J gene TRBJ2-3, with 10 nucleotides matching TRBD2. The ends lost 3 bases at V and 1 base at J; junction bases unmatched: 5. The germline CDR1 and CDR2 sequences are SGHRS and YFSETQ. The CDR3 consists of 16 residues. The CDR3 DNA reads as TGCGCCAGCAGCTCCTGGACTAGCGGAGGCACAGATACGCAGTATTTT. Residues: CASSSWTSGGTDTQYF.

CDR3 amino acids: CASSYWRYNEQFF. CDR3 bases: TGTGCCAGCAGTTACTGGAGATACAATGAGCAGTTCTTC. J is TRBJ2-1 and V is TRBV6-2 or TRBV6-3; no firm D call. V lost 1 base and J 4 bases, leaving 5 bases between the germline ends. Germline V lookup: CDR1 MNHEY, CDR2 SVGEGT. CDR3 length: 13 residues.

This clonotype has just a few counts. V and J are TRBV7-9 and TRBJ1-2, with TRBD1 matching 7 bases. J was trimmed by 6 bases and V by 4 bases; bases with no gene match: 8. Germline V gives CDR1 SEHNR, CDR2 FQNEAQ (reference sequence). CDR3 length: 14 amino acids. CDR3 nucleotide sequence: TGTGCCAGCAGCTCATGGACAGGCAATCATGGCTACACCTTC. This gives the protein CASSSWTGNHGYTF.

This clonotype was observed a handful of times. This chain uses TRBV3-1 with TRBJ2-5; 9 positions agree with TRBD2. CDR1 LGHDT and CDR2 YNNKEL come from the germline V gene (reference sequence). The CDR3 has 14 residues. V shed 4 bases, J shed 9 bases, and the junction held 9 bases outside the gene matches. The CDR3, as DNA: TGTGCCAGCAGCCTGAGACTAGCGGCTCAGGCCCAGTACTTC. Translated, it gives CASSLRLAAQAQYF.

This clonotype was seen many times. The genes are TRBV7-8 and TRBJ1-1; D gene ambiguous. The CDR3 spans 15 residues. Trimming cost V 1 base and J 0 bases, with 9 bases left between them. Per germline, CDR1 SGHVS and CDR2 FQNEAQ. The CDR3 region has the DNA TGTGCCAGCAGCTTAGACGGCAAGATGAACACTGAAGCTTTCTTT. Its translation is CASSLDGKMNTEAFF.

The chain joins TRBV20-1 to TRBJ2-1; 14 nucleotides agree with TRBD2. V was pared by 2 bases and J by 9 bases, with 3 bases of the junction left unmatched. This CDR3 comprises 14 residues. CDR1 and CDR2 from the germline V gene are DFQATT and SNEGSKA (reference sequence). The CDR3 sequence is CSARLTSGRVEQFF. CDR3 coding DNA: TGCAGTGCTAGACTGACTAGCGGGAGGGTTGAGCAGTTCTTC.

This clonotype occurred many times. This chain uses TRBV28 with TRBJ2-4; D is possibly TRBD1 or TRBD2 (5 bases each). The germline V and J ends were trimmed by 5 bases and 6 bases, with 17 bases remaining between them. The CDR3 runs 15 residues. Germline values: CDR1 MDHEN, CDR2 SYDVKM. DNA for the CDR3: TGTGCCAGCAGTCCTCTTCGAGGGACGGGAAACATTCAGTACTTC. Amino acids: CASSPLRGTGNIQYF.

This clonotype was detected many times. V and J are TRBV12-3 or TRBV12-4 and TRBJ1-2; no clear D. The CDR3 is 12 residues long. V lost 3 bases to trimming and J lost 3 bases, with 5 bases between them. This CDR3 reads CASSFRHYGYTF. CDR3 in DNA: TGTGCCAGCAGTTTTCGGCACTATGGCTACACCTTC.

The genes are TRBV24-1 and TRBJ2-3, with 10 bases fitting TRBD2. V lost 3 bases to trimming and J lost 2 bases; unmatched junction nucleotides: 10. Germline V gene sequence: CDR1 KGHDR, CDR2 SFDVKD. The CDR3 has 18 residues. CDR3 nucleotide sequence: TGTGCCACCAGTGATCCAGTTTGGACTAGCGGATCCACAGATACGCAGTATTTT. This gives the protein CATSDPVWTSGSTDTQYF.

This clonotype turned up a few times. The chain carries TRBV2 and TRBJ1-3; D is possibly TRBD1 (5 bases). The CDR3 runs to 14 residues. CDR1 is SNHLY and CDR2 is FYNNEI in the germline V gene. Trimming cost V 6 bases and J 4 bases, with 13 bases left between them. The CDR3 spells CASRLEGAGNTIYF. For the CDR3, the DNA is TGTGCCAGCAGACTCGAAGGGGCGGGAAACACCATATATTTT.

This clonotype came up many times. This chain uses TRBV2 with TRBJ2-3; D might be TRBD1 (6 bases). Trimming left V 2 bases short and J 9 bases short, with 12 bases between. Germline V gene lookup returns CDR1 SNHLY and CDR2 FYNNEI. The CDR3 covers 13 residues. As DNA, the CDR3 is TGTGCCAGCAGTGAACCGACGAGGGGGACGCAGTATTTT. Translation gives CASSEPTRGTQYF.

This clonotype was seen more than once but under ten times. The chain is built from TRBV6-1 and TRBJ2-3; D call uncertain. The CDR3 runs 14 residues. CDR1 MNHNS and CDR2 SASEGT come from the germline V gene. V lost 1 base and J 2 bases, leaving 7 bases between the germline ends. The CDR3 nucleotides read TGTGCCAGCAGTGAAGGTGGCGCCACAGATACGCAGTATTTT. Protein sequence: CASSEGGATDTQYF.

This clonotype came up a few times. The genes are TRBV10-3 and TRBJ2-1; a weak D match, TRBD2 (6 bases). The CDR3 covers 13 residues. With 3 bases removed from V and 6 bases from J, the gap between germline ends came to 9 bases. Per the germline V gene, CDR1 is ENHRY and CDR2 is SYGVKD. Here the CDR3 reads CAISDLGGNEQFF. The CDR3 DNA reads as TGTGCCATCAGTGACCTCGGGGGCAATGAGCAGTTCTTC.

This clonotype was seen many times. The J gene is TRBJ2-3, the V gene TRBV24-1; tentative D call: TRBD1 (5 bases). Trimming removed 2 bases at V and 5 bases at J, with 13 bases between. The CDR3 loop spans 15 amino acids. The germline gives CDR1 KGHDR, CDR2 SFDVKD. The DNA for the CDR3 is TGTGCCACCAGTGATTCAAGGACAACGGGAGATACGCAGTATTTT. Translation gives CATSDSRTTGDTQYF.